The 13 T cell receptor beta chains presented below share a single source sample, sequenced in a study of CD8+ T cells in alopecia areata. Noted treatment: oral pan-JAK inhibitor, 5-10 mg twice daily. Following RNA extraction, reverse transcription yielded cDNA that acted as the sequencing template. Data came from immunoSEQ multiplex PCR; TCRdb stores just in-frame clones and leaves some out. The sample lists 190,000 or so clones; roughly 50% were seen once. Sequencing used CD4+ T cells sorted from blood, obtained at week 24, from a patient treated with tofacitinib. These receptors all stem from a human donor with alopecia areata.

The chain combines TRBV5-1 with TRBJ2-2; 10 nucleotides align to TRBD1. Germline V CDR1 and CDR2: SGHRS, YFSETQ. V was pared by 0 bases and J by 4 bases, with 0 bases of the junction left unmatched. There are 15 residues in the CDR3. CDR3 in amino acids: CASSLGQGATGELFF. The CDR3 DNA reads TGCGCCAGCAGCTTGGGACAGGGGGCCACCGGGGAGCTGTTTTTT.

The chain recombines TRBV5-1 with TRBJ1-1, with 7 bases aligning to TRBD1. The germline V gene has CDR1 SGHRS and CDR2 YFSETQ. There are 15 residues in the CDR3. J was trimmed by 1 base and V by 3 bases; bases with no gene match: 6. The CDR3 reads CASSSVGQKNTEAFF. In DNA, the CDR3 is TGCGCCAGCAGCTCGGTGGGACAGAAGAACACTGAAGCTTTCTTT.

The V and J genes are TRBV6-5 and TRBJ1-4; TRBD1 might be the D (5 bases). This CDR3 is built from 13 residues. Germline assignment: CDR1 MNHEY and CDR2 SVGAGI. V was trimmed by 6 bases and J by 5 bases, leaving 10 bases between them. As DNA, the CDR3 is TGTGCCAGCAGCCGGGACGGAAATGAAAAACTGTTTTTT. This codes for CASSRDGNEKLFF.

The V gene is TRBV10-3, the J gene TRBJ2-1; D is unresolved. Germline lookup yields CDR1 ENHRY and CDR2 SYGVKD. V was trimmed by 2 bases and J by 2 bases, leaving 7 bases between them. This CDR3 is 14 amino acids long. CDR3 sequence: CAISEGRAYNEQFF. The CDR3, as DNA: TGTGCCATCAGTGAGGGACGCGCCTACAATGAGCAGTTCTTC.

This clone has a handful of counts. J is TRBJ1-2 and V is TRBV4-3; TRBD1 might be the D (5 bases). The CDR3 has 14 residues. Looked up from germline, CDR1 is LGHNA and CDR2 is YSLEER. Trimming removed 1 base at V and 4 bases at J, with 10 bases between. CDR3 region: CASSQVRTPYGYTF. For the CDR3, the DNA is TGCGCCAGCAGCCAAGTTCGGACACCCTATGGCTACACCTTC.

The chain has TRBV15 and TRBJ2-1; 7 bases fit TRBD2. Looked up from germline, CDR1 is LNHNV and CDR2 is YYDKDF (reference sequence). V trimming: 6 bases; J trimming: 2 bases; junction bases outside the gene matches: 4. The CDR3 consists of 14 residues. DNA of the CDR3: TGTGCCACCAGTGGCGCGGGGGCCTACAATGAGCAGTTCTTC. Translation gives CATSGAGAYNEQFF.

This sequence joins TRBV4-1 and TRBJ2-3; D may correspond to TRBD1 or TRBD2 (6 bases each). This CDR3 region has 17 residues. Germline CDR1 is MGHRA and CDR2 is YSYEKL. Trimming removed 1 base at V and 2 bases at J, with 16 bases between. CDR3 sequence (DNA): TGCGCCAGCAGCCAAGGGGGGGCAGAAGATATCACAGATACGCAGTATTTT. It is translated as CASSQGGAEDITDTQYF.

This clone was observed a handful of times. This chain joins TRBV19 and TRBJ2-2, with a weak D call TRBD2 (5 bases). V lost 7 bases to trimming and J lost 0 bases, with 15 bases between them. Germline CDR1 and CDR2: LNHDA and SQIVND (reference sequence). The CDR3 extends over 16 amino acids. The CDR3 is CASTPRGGANTGELFF. Written as DNA, the CDR3 is TGTGCCAGTACTCCCCGCGGAGGCGCGAACACCGGGGAGCTGTTTTTT.

The genes are TRBV2 and TRBJ2-7; D may be TRBD1 (6 bases). The V end was cut by 4 bases, the J end by 0 bases, with 10 bases between. In germline, CDR1 is SNHLY, CDR2 FYNNEI. This CDR3 contains 14 residues. The CDR3 nucleotides are TGTGCCAGCAGTGTAGAACAGGGCTCCTACGAGCAGTACTTC. This sequence encodes CASSVEQGSYEQYF.

The rearrangement joins TRBV29-1 to TRBJ2-2; 9 bases are shared with TRBD1. V lost 7 bases to trimming and J lost 1 base; unmatched junction nucleotides: 7. Germline values: CDR1 SQVTM, CDR2 ANQGSEA. This CDR3 comprises 15 residues. This chain's CDR3 is CSATPGQGNTGELFF. DNA for the CDR3: TGCAGCGCTACCCCGGGACAGGGGAACACCGGGGAGCTGTTTTTT.

The rearrangement uses TRBV9 and TRBJ2-7; a possible D gene is TRBD2 (6 bases). V shed 4 bases and J shed 4 bases, with 12 bases lying between them. Germline V lookup: CDR1 SGDLS, CDR2 YYNGEE. The CDR3 sequence is 13 residues long. DNA of the CDR3: TGTGCCAGCAGCCGCGGCGGGGAATACGAGCAGTACTTC. Translating it yields CASSRGGEYEQYF.

The rearrangement uses TRBV6-5 and TRBJ2-7; D unclear. Germline CDR1 and CDR2: MNHEY and SVGAGI. Trimming cost V 1 base and J 7 bases, with 17 bases left between them. The CDR3 contains 15 residues. The CDR3 is CASSYYEASEGEQYF. CDR3 nucleotide sequence: TGTGCCAGCAGTTACTATGAGGCCTCCGAAGGGGAGCAGTACTTC.

Written as DNA, the CDR3 is TGTGCCAGCAGCTTAAAGGACGGCTATGGCTACACCTTC. As protein: CASSLKDGYGYTF. The chain employs TRBV7-2 and TRBJ1-2; the D is unclear. Germline V gene sequence: CDR1 SGHTA, CDR2 FQGNSA. The CDR3 totals 13 residues. V was clipped by 2 bases and J by 4 bases, with 8 bases between them.